This T cell receptor (beta chain) was retrieved from a study of graft-versus-host responses after intestinal transplantation. Overall study results and limits: There was an association between peak levels of circulating GvH clones and early post-transplant HvG declines.

CDR1 and CDR2 from the germline V gene are SGDLS and YYNGEE. V was clipped by 0 bases and J by 0 bases, with 16 bases between them. The CDR3 covers 19 residues. The table came from immunoSEQ multiplex PCR; TCRdb's copy has only in-frame clones and leaves some out. The sample shows fewer than 50,000 clones, roughly 83% of them seen only once. In regard to this clone: Its antigen is unknown.

The clonotype comes from a human donor who was the organ donor for an intestinal transplant. Sequenced material: unstimulated CD4+ T cells sorted from spleen or lymph node cells, taken before transplant. The J gene is TRBJ1-6, the V gene TRBV9, with D maybe TRBD1 (5 bases). CDR3 residues: CASSVGGLVNSSYNSPLHF. In nucleotides, the CDR3 is TGTGCCAGCAGCGTAGGGGGACTAGTAAATAGCTCCTATAATTCACCCCTCCACTTT. Based on the CDR3 plus reference TRBV9 and TRBJ1-6, the full variable domain is DSGVTQTPKHLITATGQRVTLRCSPRSGDLSVYWYQQSLDQGLQFLIQYYNGEERAKGNILERFSAQQFPDLHSELNLSSLELGDSALYFCASSVGGLVNSSYNSPLHFGNGTRLTVT.